This entry lists 31 T cell receptor beta chains sequenced from one sample in a study of T cell responses to AZD1222 COVID-19 vaccine. Generated by immunoSEQ multiplex PCR, the TCRdb table keeps only in-frame clones and is missing some. The sample records 120,000 to 150,000 clones, about 82% being singletons. The input for sequencing was peripheral blood, taken 28 days after the second AZD1222 dose. These receptors all stem from an adult who received the AZD1222 COVID-19 vaccine.

Comment on this clone: Compared with germline, one end of the junction differs, possibly owing to a read error. V gene TRBV7-2 combines with J gene TRBJ2-7; TRBD2 agrees at 11 bases. CDR1 is SGHTA and CDR2 is FQGNSA in the germline V gene. This CDR3 is built from 16 residues. Here the CDR3 DNA reads TGTGTCAGCAGCTTACAGGCTAGCGGGGGGCCCTACGAGCAGTACTTC. Protein: CVSSLQASGGPYEQYF.

The gene calls are TRBV3-1 (or the pseudogene TRBV3-2) and TRBJ2-5; 8 bases map to TRBD1. This CDR3 is 14 amino acids long. J was trimmed by 2 bases and V by 4 bases; bases with no gene match: 3. In germline, CDR1 is LGHDT, CDR2 YNNKEL (reference sequence). CDR3 residues: CASSRWTGQETQYF. DNA for the CDR3: TGTGCCAGCAGCCGATGGACAGGGCAAGAGACCCAGTACTTC.

The CDR3 protein is CAWSVAVSANYGYTF. In DNA form, the CDR3 reads TGTGCCTGGAGTGTAGCGGTCAGCGCTAACTATGGCTACACCTTC. This rearrangement joins TRBV30 to TRBJ1-2; D remains ambiguous. Deletions cut 0 bases from V and 0 bases from J, with 11 bases between. Germline CDR1 is GTSNPN and CDR2 is SVGIG (reference sequence). The CDR3 covers 15 residues.

V gene TRBV2 combines with J gene TRBJ1-3; TRBD1 matches at 7 bases. Germline CDR1 is SNHLY and CDR2 is FYNNEI. Trimming removed 6 bases from V and 1 base from J; junction bases left unmatched: 3. The CDR3 loop spans 14 amino acids. The CDR3 DNA follows: TGTGCCAGCAGGCAGGGACAGTCTGGAAACACCATATATTTT. Amino acids: CASRQGQSGNTIYF.

For this clone: The germline gene is not matched at one end of the junction; a read error may be the cause. The J gene is TRBJ1-2, the V gene TRBV12-3 or TRBV12-4; a weak D match, TRBD1 (5 bases). The CDR3 runs to 13 residues. Here the CDR3 reads CASSSPTVTSYGF. DNA of the CDR3: TGTGCCAGCAGTTCCCCGACAGTCACTTCCTATGGCTTC.

This chain links TRBV4-1 with TRBJ1-4; 7 bases are shared with TRBD1. The CDR3 loop spans 16 amino acids. Trimming at V came to 0 bases and at J to 6 bases, leaving 7 bases not matched to a gene. Germline lookup yields CDR1 MGHRA and CDR2 YSYEKL. In DNA, the CDR3 is TGCGCCAGCAGCCAAGACAGGGGGTCAGGCTATGAAAAACTGTTTTTT. The encoded protein is CASSQDRGSGYEKLFF.

This clone has more than one count but fewer than ten. The chain carries TRBV6-6 and TRBJ1-4; a possible D gene is TRBD1 (5 bases). This CDR3 contains 14 residues. With 0 bases removed from V and 8 bases from J, the gap between germline ends came to 10 bases. Germline CDR1 reads MNHNY; CDR2 reads SVGAGI (reference sequence). CDR3 in amino acids: CASSYSGTGEKLFF. CDR3 bases: TGTGCCAGCAGTTACTCCGGGACGGGAGAAAAACTGTTTTTT.

J is TRBJ1-2 and V is TRBV2, with D perhaps matching TRBD1 (6 bases). The CDR3 loop spans 15 amino acids. The germline gives CDR1 SNHLY, CDR2 FYNNEI. Deletions cut 5 bases from V and 6 bases from J, with 19 bases between. The CDR3 loop reads CASSTYTGGADGYTF. CDR3 nucleotide sequence: TGTGCCAGCAGTACTTACACCGGGGGGGCGGATGGCTACACCTTC.

The gene calls are TRBV6-2 or TRBV6-3 and TRBJ1-3; TRBD1 might be the D (6 bases). The CDR3 is 14 amino acids. The germline V gene encodes CDR1 MNHEY and CDR2 SVGEGT. Between the trimmed V and J ends, which lost 5 bases and 4 bases, there was a span of 12 bases. The CDR3: CASSLQGPGNTIYF. The CDR3 DNA reads as TGTGCCAGCAGTCTACAGGGCCCCGGAAACACCATATATTTT.

The V call is TRBV6-1, the J call TRBJ1-5; 7 bases are a match to TRBD1. The CDR3 loop spans 15 amino acids. With V trimmed by 4 bases and J by 5 bases, 8 bases remained unmatched. Germline V gives CDR1 MNHNS, CDR2 SASEGT. The CDR3 spells CASSAAYRGDQPQHF. The DNA of the CDR3 is TGTGCCAGCAGTGCAGCCTACAGGGGAGATCAGCCCCAGCATTTT.

This chain joins TRBV7-8 and TRBJ2-1, with D maybe TRBD1 (6 bases). Germline CDR1 SGHVS, CDR2 FQNEAQ. V lost 1 base and J 3 bases, leaving 7 bases between the germline ends. This CDR3 contains 14 residues. The CDR3 coding sequence is TGTGCCAGCAGCTTAGTGGACAGCTACAATGAGCAGTTCTTC. It encodes CASSLVDSYNEQFF.

The genes are TRBV2 and TRBJ2-2; D gene unclear. This CDR3 has 12 residues. V lost 6 bases to trimming and J lost 6 bases, with 8 bases between them. Germline V gene data show CDR1 as SNHLY and CDR2 as FYNNEI. The CDR3 reads CASRELPGELFF. The CDR3 DNA sequence: TGTGCCAGCAGAGAGTTACCCGGGGAGCTGTTTTTT.

The count of this clone is one. V usage is TRBV27 and J usage is TRBJ2-3; 10 bases align to TRBD2. CDR3 size: 17 residues. The germline gives CDR1 MNHEY, CDR2 SMNVEV (reference sequence). Trimming cost V 5 bases and J 1 base; bases outside gene matches: 9. This CDR3 is CASSPQRGGRGTDTQYF. The CDR3 DNA follows: TGTGCCAGCAGTCCGCAGCGGGGGGGCCGTGGCACAGATACGCAGTATTTT.

This clone was counted between two and nine times. V is TRBV4-1 and J is TRBJ1-6; possible D gene TRBD1, 5 bases. Germline V gene lookup returns CDR1 MGHRA and CDR2 YSYEKL. This CDR3 spans 16 amino acids. The germline V and J ends were trimmed by 1 base and 9 bases, with 16 bases remaining between them. CDR3 DNA: TGCGCCAGCAGCCAAGCAGCAGGGATTGAAATTTCACCCCTCCACTTT. As protein: CASSQAAGIEISPLHF.

The rearrangement links TRBV10-2 to TRBJ2-3; 9 bases are a match to TRBD2. The CDR3 covers 16 residues. Germline-derived CDR1 and CDR2 are WSHSY and SAAADI. The V and J ends lost 3 bases and 5 bases, in that order; junction bases with no gene match: 9. The CDR3 DNA is TGCGCCAGCAGTGAAAGTGGGCGGGGGGGGATAGATACGCAGTATTTT. Translated: CASSESGRGGIDTQYF.

The chain recombines TRBV30 with TRBJ2-4; D possibly matches TRBD1 or TRBD2 (5 bases each). Trimming took 1 base from V and 5 from J, leaving 12 bases between them. From germline, CDR1 is GTSNPN and CDR2 SVGIG (reference sequence). This CDR3 spans 14 amino acids. The CDR3 protein is CAWSGTGTENIQYF. The CDR3 DNA reads as TGTGCCTGGAGTGGTACCGGGACGGAAAACATTCAGTACTTC. Looking up the rest from reference TRBV30 and TRBJ2-4 gives the full variable domain: SQTIHQWPATLVQPVGSPLSLECTVEGTSNPNLYWYRQAAGRGLQLLFYSVGIGQISSEVPQNLSASRPQDRQFILSSKKLLLSDSGFYLCAWSGTGTENIQYFGAGTRLSVL.

V usage is TRBV19 and J usage is TRBJ2-6; D ambiguous. Germline CDR1 reads LNHDA; CDR2 reads SQIVND (reference sequence). V lost 1 base and J lost 9, with 13 bases in between. This CDR3 comprises 15 residues. CDR3 nucleotides: TGTGCCAGTAGTATAGTTCCCGGCAGCAACAACGTCCTGACTTTC. Protein sequence: CASSIVPGSNNVLTF.

J is TRBJ2-7 and V is TRBV29-1, with 7 bases lining up with TRBD1. The CDR3 has 11 amino acids. Trimming at V came to 7 bases and at J to 2 bases, leaving 2 bases not matched to a gene. The germline V gene has CDR1 SQVTM and CDR2 ANQGSEA. The CDR3 reads CSAGTAYEQYF. CDR3 bases: TGCAGCGCCGGGACAGCCTACGAGCAGTACTTC.

V and J are TRBV28 and TRBJ1-2; tentative D call: TRBD1 (6 bases). V lost 8 bases and J 6 bases, leaving 13 bases between the germline ends. The CDR3 consists of 12 residues. CDR1 is MDHEN and CDR2 is SYDVKM in the germline V gene. The CDR3 is CASGAKGDGYTF. CDR3 DNA: TGTGCCAGCGGGGCAAAGGGGGATGGCTACACCTTC.

The V and J genes are TRBV24-1 and TRBJ2-5; 7 bases fit TRBD1. The length of the CDR3 is 15 residues. The J segment lost 5 bases and the V segment lost 4 bases, leaving 9 bases of the junction unmatched. Germline assignment: CDR1 KGHDR and CDR2 SFDVKD. The CDR3 bases are TGTGCCACCAGTGACCCCCGACAGGGAAGCGAGACCCAGTACTTC. Encoded protein: CATSDPRQGSETQYF.

This clone was seen a single time. The chain is built from TRBV3-1 (or the pseudogene TRBV3-2) and TRBJ2-7, with 9 bases identical to TRBD2. With 1 base clipped from V and 1 base from J, the junction kept 2 bases outside the gene matches. The CDR3 runs to 15 residues. Per germline, CDR1 LGHDT and CDR2 YNNKEL (reference sequence). The CDR3 sequence: CASSQGLAGSYEQYF. For the CDR3, the DNA is TGTGCCAGCAGCCAAGGCCTAGCGGGATCCTACGAGCAGTACTTC.

This clone was seen only once. The chain links TRBV30 to TRBJ1-5; D is uncertain. CDR1 and CDR2 from the germline V gene are GTSNPN and SVGIG (reference sequence). This CDR3 has 13 amino acids. The V gene lost 0 bases and the J gene lost 6 bases, with 9 bases spanning the gap. In DNA form, the CDR3 reads TGTGCCTGGAGTGTAGGCGGGGTTCAGCCCCAGCATTTT. Translation gives CAWSVGGVQPQHF.

The J gene is TRBJ1-2, the V gene TRBV28; D possibly corresponds to TRBD1 (5 bases). CDR3 size: 15 residues. Trimming took off 6 bases at V and 4 bases at J, with 18 bases between the two ends. Germline assignment: CDR1 MDHEN and CDR2 SYDVKM. The CDR3 DNA follows: TGTGCCAGCAGCAGCCCCGGGACTTCCCTCTATGGCTACACCTTC. Encoded protein: CASSSPGTSLYGYTF.

V usage is TRBV28 and J usage is TRBJ2-1, with TRBD1 matching over 7 bases. CDR3 length equals 12 residues. Germline CDR1 and CDR2: MDHEN and SYDVKM. Unmatched junction bases numbered 7, after V lost 4 bases and J lost 13 bases. The CDR3 spells CASSSDRVIQFF. The CDR3 DNA sequence: TGTGCCAGCAGTTCCGACAGGGTGATCCAGTTCTTC. The variable domain in full, with the rest retrieved from reference TRBV28 and TRBJ2-1, is DVKVTQSSRYLVKRTGEKVFLECVQDMDHENMFWYRQDPGLGLRLIYFSYDVKMKEKGDIPEGYSVSREKKERFSLILESASTNQTSMYLCASSSDRVIQFFGPGTRLTVL.

This chain links TRBV5-1 with TRBJ2-3; D is ambiguous. The V and J ends lost 0 bases and 2 bases respectively, with 16 bases between them. The germline V gene encodes CDR1 SGHRS and CDR2 YFSETQ. The CDR3 length is 17 residues. This CDR3 reads CASSLGAGDFATDTQYF. The CDR3 DNA sequence: TGCGCCAGCAGCTTGGGAGCTGGGGATTTCGCCACAGATACGCAGTATTTT.

V usage is TRBV19 and J usage is TRBJ2-5; possibly TRBD1 for D (6 bases). CDR1 and CDR2 from the germline V gene are LNHDA and SQIVND (reference sequence). The CDR3 is 15 amino acids. The germline V and J ends were trimmed by 10 bases and 4 bases, with 22 bases remaining between them. The CDR3 nucleotides read TGTGCCACCCGGGTGGTGGGGGCCGGAATAGAGACCCAGTACTTC. Its translation is CATRVVGAGIETQYF.

V usage is TRBV18 and J usage is TRBJ2-7; D is perhaps TRBD2 (6 bases). This CDR3 comprises 13 residues. In germline, CDR1 is KGHSH, CDR2 LQKENI. The V end was cut by 5 bases, the J end by 6 bases, with 14 bases between. In DNA, the CDR3 is TGTGCCAGCTCAGGGACCGCGGGGCTCGAGCAGTACTTC. It yields the protein CASSGTAGLEQYF.

This clone was counted a few times. This chain links TRBV7-6 with TRBJ2-3, with D perhaps matching TRBD2 (5 bases). V was clipped by 5 bases and J by 2 bases, with 14 bases between them. This CDR3 has 15 residues. The germline V gene has CDR1 SGHVS and CDR2 FNYEAQ. In DNA, the CDR3 is TGTGCCAGCAGCCCGACTAACTTAAACACAGATACGCAGTATTTT. It translates to CASSPTNLNTDTQYF.

This chain links TRBV9 with TRBJ1-2; D remains ambiguous. Germline assignment: CDR1 SGDLS and CDR2 YYNGEE. There are 14 residues in the CDR3. Trimming stripped 6 bases from V and 1 base from J, with 13 bases between. The CDR3 nucleotides read TGTGCCAGCATAGACTATCGGGGTAACTATGGCTACACCTTC. It codes for CASIDYRGNYGYTF.

The rearrangement uses TRBV7-9 and TRBJ1-1; 7 bases map to TRBD1. The junction had 3 bases not matched to a gene; V was cut back by 5 bases and J by 0 bases. There are 14 residues in the CDR3. The germline CDR1 and CDR2 sequences are SEHNR and FQNEAQ (reference sequence). The CDR3 coding sequence is TGTGCCAGCAGCGTGGGACAGATGAACACTGAAGCTTTCTTT. Protein sequence: CASSVGQMNTEAFF.

V and J are TRBV4-2 and TRBJ1-1; TRBD1 aligns across 9 bases. The germline gives CDR1 LGHNA, CDR2 YNFKEQ. The CDR3 runs 16 residues. J was trimmed by 3 bases and V by 1 base; bases with no gene match: 6. The CDR3 nucleotides read TGTGCCAGCAGCCAAGTACGCGGGACAGGGTACACTGAAGCTTTCTTT. This translates into CASSQVRGTGYTEAFF.